This passage covers 17 T cell receptor beta chains from one sample sequenced in a study of human T cells and chemical hapten exposure. Each CDR3 protein is one row after TCRdb ran MiXCR on the RACE reads. The table lists about 400,000 distinct CDR3 sequences, about 6% of them singletons. Time point specified: patch test 2, 6 weeks after DPC sensitization. The sample's treatment: therapeutic diphenylcyclopropenone sensitization with weekly scalp DPC. This specimen consisted of whole blood, obtained in connection with sensitization to the hapten diphenylcyclopropenone (DPC). Receptor source: a woman aged 18-29 years with alopecia areata. Some clones in this sample may be carry-over from other donors' samples.

This clonotype was recorded many times. V usage is TRBV28 and J usage is TRBJ1-1; unclear D gene. The length of the CDR3 is 14 residues. V was cut by 6 bases and J by 0 bases, with 11 bases left in between. The germline V gene has CDR1 MDHEN and CDR2 SYDVKM. Written as DNA, the CDR3 is TGTGCCAGCAGGAGAGACACTATGAACACTGAAGCTTTCTTT. Its translation is CASRRDTMNTEAFF.

A few counts support this clonotype. The chain joins TRBV6-5 to TRBJ2-3; no definite D call. The CDR3 length is 11 residues. Germline V gene data show CDR1 as MNHEY and CDR2 as SVGAGI. V was clipped by 10 bases and J by 1 base, with 6 bases between them. The CDR3 DNA follows: TGTGCCACCAAACGCACAGATACGCAGTATTTT. This translates into CATKRTDTQYF.

This clonotype was detected many times. This chain links TRBV12-3 or TRBV12-4 with TRBJ2-2; D not certain. CDR3 length: 14 amino acids. The V and J ends lost 6 bases and 1 base respectively, with 9 bases between them. CDR3 amino acids: CASRALGNTGELFF. The CDR3 DNA follows: TGTGCCAGCAGGGCCTTAGGGAACACCGGGGAGCTGTTTTTT.

This clonotype was observed a handful of times. This chain connects TRBV3-1 to TRBJ1-2; tentatively, D is TRBD1 (6 bases). This CDR3 is 15 amino acids long. The germline V gene has CDR1 LGHDT and CDR2 YNNKEL (reference sequence). V was trimmed by 2 bases and J by 6 bases, leaving 16 bases between them. The CDR3 bases are TGTGCCAGCAGCCAATTAGCTGAACAGGGTGATGGCTACACCTTC. Protein product: CASSQLAEQGDGYTF.

This clonotype was counted ten times or more. This chain's CDR3 is CSVQRLAASTDTQYF. The CDR3 DNA follows: TGCAGCGTCCAGAGACTAGCGGCTAGCACAGATACGCAGTATTTT. J is TRBJ2-3 and V is TRBV29-1; 9 nucleotides agree with TRBD2. The V segment lost 6 bases and the J segment 0 bases; nucleotides outside the gene matches: 7. Germline CDR1 and CDR2: SQVTM and ANQGSEA. The CDR3 totals 15 residues.

This clonotype was detected ten times or more. The germline gene is not matched at one end of the junction; a read error may be the cause. The rearrangement uses TRBV5-1 and TRBJ1-5; D remains ambiguous. Germline loops: CDR1 SGHRS, CDR2 YFSETQ. This CDR3 region has 15 residues. CDR3 in amino acids: CASSLIGGSNQPQHF. The CDR3 nucleotides are TGTGCCAGCAGCTTAATTGGCGGCAGCAATCAGCCCCAGCATTTT.

This clonotype was counted only a few times. The gene calls are TRBV24-1 and TRBJ1-5; D is ambiguous. The CDR3 extends over 14 amino acids. Trimming pared 6 bases from V and 1 base from J, leaving 9 bases between. Germline V gene data show CDR1 as KGHDR and CDR2 as SFDVKD. The CDR3 spells CATSPATSNQPQHF. The CDR3 DNA sequence: TGTGCCACCAGTCCGGCGACAAGCAATCAGCCCCAGCATTTT.

This clonotype occurred a few times. The gene calls are TRBV27 and TRBJ2-2; D unresolved. The length of the CDR3 is 14 residues. The V gene lost 2 bases and the J gene lost 3 bases, with 7 bases spanning the gap. CDR1 and CDR2 from the germline V gene are MNHEY and SMNVEV (reference sequence). CDR3 sequence reads: CASSLGWDTGELFF. CDR3 nucleotides: TGTGCCAGCAGTTTAGGGTGGGACACCGGGGAGCTGTTTTTT.

This clonotype was recorded at least ten times. The chain combines TRBV7-2 with TRBJ1-4, with 9 bases that match TRBD1. After removal of 3 bases from V and 7 bases from J, the junction contained 6 bases not matched to a gene. Per germline, CDR1 SGHTA and CDR2 FQGNSA. CDR3 length: 15 amino acids. CDR3 protein: CASSLGTGLGEKLFF. The CDR3 DNA follows: TGTGCCAGCAGCTTGGGGACAGGGTTAGGTGAAAAACTGTTTTTT.

The chain carries TRBV4-2 and TRBJ2-3; D is possibly TRBD2 (6 bases). Germline CDR1 is LGHNA and CDR2 is YNFKEQ. V was trimmed by 1 base and J by 1 base, leaving 12 bases between them. The CDR3 has 16 amino acids. The CDR3 region is CASSQVVTGGTDTQYF. CDR3 sequence (DNA): TGTGCCAGCAGCCAAGTGGTAACGGGGGGCACAGATACGCAGTATTTT.

The table lists this clonotype with many counts. The rearrangement links TRBV4-1 to TRBJ1-4; 7 bases match TRBD1. The CDR3 extends over 19 amino acids. The ends lost 0 bases at V and 0 bases at J; junction bases unmatched: 10. The V gene's germline CDR1 is MGHRA and CDR2 YSYEKL. The CDR3 DNA is TGCGCCAGCAGCCAAGATCGAGCCAGGGGGTATACAACTAATGAAAAACTGTTTTTT. It encodes CASSQDRARGYTTNEKLFF.

In this sample, this clonotype turned up many times. The V and J genes are TRBV4-3 and TRBJ1-2; D is perhaps TRBD1 (5 bases). Trimming took 2 bases from V and 4 from J, leaving 14 bases between them. Germline-derived CDR1 and CDR2 are LGHNA and YSLEER. The CDR3 extends over 15 amino acids. This chain's CDR3 is CASSQSRALFYGYTF. The DNA for the CDR3 is TGCGCCAGCAGCCAATCCAGGGCCCTGTTCTATGGCTACACCTTC.

There are many counts of this clonotype. The chain recombines TRBV4-1 with TRBJ1-5; D might be TRBD1 (6 bases). CDR3 length equals 17 residues. Germline assignment: CDR1 MGHRA and CDR2 YSYEKL. Trimming removed 1 base at V and 2 bases at J, with 15 bases between. CDR3 DNA sequence: TGCGCCAGCAGCCAAGGGGCAGGGGTCAATGGCAATCAGCCCCAGCATTTT. Translated: CASSQGAGVNGNQPQHF.

This clonotype was seen repeatedly, ten times or more. The V and J genes are TRBV20-1 and TRBJ2-1; no definite D call. The germline gives CDR1 DFQATT, CDR2 SNEGSKA (reference sequence). The CDR3 is 13 residues long. Trimming took 3 bases from V and 2 from J, leaving 8 bases between them. The CDR3 DNA is TGCAGTGCTAGTGGCCTGACCTACAATGAGCAGTTCTTC. It translates to CSASGLTYNEQFF.

This clonotype was seen at least ten times. This chain links TRBV5-5 with TRBJ1-1; TRBD1 aligns across 11 bases. V gave up 0 bases and J gave up 10 bases; unmatched junction bases: 8. Germline CDR1 reads SGHKS; CDR2 reads YYEKEE (reference sequence). The CDR3 covers 15 residues. This chain's CDR3 is CASSLGPGQGARAFF. CDR3 DNA sequence: TGTGCCAGCAGCTTGGGCCCTGGACAGGGGGCTCGAGCTTTCTTT. The full variable domain, with the rest looked up from reference TRBV5-5 and TRBJ1-1, is DAGVTQSPTHLIKTRGQQVTLRCSPISGHKSVSWYQQVLGQGPQFIFQYYEKEERGRGNFPDRFSARQFPNYSSELNVNALLLGDSALYLCASSLGPGQGARAFFGQGTRLTVV.

Ten or more counts support this clonotype. This chain uses TRBV7-2 with TRBJ2-5; D is perhaps TRBD2 (5 bases). V was trimmed by 2 bases and J by 3 bases, leaving 16 bases between them. Germline V gives CDR1 SGHTA, CDR2 FQGNSA. The CDR3 length is 16 residues. CDR3 sequence: CASSLSRAIGKETQYF. The CDR3, as DNA: TGTGCCAGCAGCTTAAGTCGGGCTATCGGGAAAGAGACCCAGTACTTC.

This clonotype occurred a few times. The rearrangement joins TRBV4-1 to TRBJ2-5; TRBD2 is a possible D gene (7 bases). V lost 5 bases and J lost 5, with 18 bases in between. CDR1 and CDR2 (germline): MGHRA, YSYEKL. The CDR3 length is 15 residues. The CDR3 DNA reads TGCGCCAGCAGCAGGGGGGCGGGGGATCGGGAGACCCAGTACTTC. Encoded protein: CASSRGAGDRETQYF.